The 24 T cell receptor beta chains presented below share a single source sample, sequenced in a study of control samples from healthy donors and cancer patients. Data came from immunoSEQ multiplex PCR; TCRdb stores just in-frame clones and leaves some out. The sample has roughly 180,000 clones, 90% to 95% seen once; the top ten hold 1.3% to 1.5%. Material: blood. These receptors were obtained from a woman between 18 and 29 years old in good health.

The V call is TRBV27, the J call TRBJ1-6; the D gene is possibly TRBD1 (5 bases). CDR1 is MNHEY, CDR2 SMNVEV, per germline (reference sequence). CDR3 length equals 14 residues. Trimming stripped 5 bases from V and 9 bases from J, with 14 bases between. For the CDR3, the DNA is TGTGCCAGCAGTCCTGGAAGGGGAGGTTCACCCCTCCACTTT. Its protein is CASSPGRGGSPLHF.

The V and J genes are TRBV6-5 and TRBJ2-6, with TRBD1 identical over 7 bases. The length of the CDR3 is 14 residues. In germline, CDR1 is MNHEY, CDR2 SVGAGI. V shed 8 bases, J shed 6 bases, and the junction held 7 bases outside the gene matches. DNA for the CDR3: TGTGCCAGCGGGGACAGTCTCGTGGCCAACGTCCTGACTTTC. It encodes CASGDSLVANVLTF.

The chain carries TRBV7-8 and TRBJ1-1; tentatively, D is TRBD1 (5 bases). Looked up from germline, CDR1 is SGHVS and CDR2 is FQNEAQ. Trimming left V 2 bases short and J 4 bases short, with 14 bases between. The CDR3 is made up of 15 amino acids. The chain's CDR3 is CASSLRLGESTEAFF. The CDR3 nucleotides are TGTGCCAGCAGCTTAAGGTTAGGGGAGAGCACTGAAGCTTTCTTT.

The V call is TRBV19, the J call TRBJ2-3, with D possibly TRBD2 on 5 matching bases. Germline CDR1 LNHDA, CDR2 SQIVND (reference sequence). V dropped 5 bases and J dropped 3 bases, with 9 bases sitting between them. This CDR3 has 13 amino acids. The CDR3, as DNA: TGTGCCAGTAGTCAGGACTGGACAGATACGCAGTATTTT. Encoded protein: CASSQDWTDTQYF.

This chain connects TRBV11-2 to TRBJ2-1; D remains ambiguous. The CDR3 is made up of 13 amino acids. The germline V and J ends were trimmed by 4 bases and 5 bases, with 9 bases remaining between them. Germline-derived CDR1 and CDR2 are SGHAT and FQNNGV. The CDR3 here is CASSSGSHNEQFF. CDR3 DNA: TGTGCCAGCAGCTCCGGGTCACACAATGAGCAGTTCTTC.

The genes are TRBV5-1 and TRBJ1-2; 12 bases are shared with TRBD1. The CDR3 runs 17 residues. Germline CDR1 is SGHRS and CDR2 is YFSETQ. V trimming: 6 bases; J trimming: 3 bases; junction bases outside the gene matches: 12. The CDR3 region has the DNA TGCGCCAGCACGAGAACCGGGACAGGGGGCGCCGACTATGGCTACACCTTC. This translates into CASTRTGTGGADYGYTF. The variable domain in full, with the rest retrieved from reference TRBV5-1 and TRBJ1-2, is KAGVTQTPRYLIKTRGQQVTLSCSPISGHRSVSWYQQTPGQGLQFLFEYFSETQRNKGNFPGRFSGRQFSNSRSEMNVSTLELGDSALYLCASTRTGTGGADYGYTFGSGTRLTVV.

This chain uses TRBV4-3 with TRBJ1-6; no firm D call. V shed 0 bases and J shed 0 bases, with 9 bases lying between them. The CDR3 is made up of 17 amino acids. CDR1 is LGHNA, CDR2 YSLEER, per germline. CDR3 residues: CASSQERSSSYNSPLHF. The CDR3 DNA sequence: TGCGCCAGCAGCCAAGAACGTTCAAGCTCCTATAATTCACCCCTCCACTTT.

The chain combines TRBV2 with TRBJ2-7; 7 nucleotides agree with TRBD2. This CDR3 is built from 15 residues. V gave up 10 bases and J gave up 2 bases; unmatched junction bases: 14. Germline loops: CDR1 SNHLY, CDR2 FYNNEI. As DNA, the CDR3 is TGTGCCACCGGGGACTACATCGTTTTACCCTACGAGCAGTACTTC. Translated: CATGDYIVLPYEQYF.

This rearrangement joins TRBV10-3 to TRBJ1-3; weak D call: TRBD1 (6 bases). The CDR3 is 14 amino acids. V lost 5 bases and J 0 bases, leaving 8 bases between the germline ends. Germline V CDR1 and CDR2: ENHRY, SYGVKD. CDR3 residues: CAISWTDSGNTIYF. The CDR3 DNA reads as TGTGCCATCAGTTGGACAGACTCTGGAAACACCATATATTTT.

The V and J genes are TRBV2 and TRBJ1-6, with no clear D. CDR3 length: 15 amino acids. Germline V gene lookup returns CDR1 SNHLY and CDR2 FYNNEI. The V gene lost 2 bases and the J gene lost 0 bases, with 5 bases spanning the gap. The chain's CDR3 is CASSERSSYNSPLHF. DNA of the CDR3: TGTGCCAGCAGTGAACGGAGCTCCTATAATTCACCCCTCCACTTT.

CDR3 residues: CASSVGGGRGNTEAFF. As DNA, the CDR3 is TGTGCCAGCAGCGTAGGAGGGGGGAGGGGGAACACTGAAGCTTTCTTT. The chain uses TRBV9 and TRBJ1-1; D may be TRBD1 (6 bases). The CDR3 has 16 amino acids. The V gene's germline CDR1 is SGDLS and CDR2 YYNGEE. Trimming removed 0 bases from V and 1 base from J, with 13 bases in between.

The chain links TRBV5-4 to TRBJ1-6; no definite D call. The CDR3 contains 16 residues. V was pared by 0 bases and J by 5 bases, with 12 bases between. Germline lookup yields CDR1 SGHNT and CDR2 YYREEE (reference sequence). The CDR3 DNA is TGTGCCAGCAGCTTGGACTTAGGCCACAATAATTCACCCCTCCACTTT. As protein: CASSLDLGHNNSPLHF.

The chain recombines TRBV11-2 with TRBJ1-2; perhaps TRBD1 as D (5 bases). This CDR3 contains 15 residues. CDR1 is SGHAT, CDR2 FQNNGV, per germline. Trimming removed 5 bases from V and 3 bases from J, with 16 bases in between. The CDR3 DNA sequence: TGTGCCAGCAGCACACCCCGGGACGGGTACTATGGCTACACCTTC. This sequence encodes CASSTPRDGYYGYTF.

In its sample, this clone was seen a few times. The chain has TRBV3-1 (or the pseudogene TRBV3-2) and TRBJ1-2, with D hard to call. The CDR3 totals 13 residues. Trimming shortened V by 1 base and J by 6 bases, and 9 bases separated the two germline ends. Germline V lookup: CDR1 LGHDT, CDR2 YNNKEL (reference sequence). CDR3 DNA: TGTGCCAGCAGCCAAGCGGGAGTAGATGGCTACACCTTC. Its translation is CASSQAGVDGYTF.

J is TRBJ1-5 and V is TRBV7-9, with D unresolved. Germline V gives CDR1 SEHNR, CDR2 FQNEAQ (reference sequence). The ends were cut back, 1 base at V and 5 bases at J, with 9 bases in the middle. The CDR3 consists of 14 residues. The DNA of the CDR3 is TGTGCCAGCAGCTTAGTCGGGGAACATCAGCCCCAGCATTTT. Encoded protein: CASSLVGEHQPQHF.

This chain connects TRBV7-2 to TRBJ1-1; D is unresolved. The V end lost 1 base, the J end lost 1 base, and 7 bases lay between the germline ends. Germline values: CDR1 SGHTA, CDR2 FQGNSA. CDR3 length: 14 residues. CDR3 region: CASSLVVWNTEAFF. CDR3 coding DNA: TGTGCCAGCAGCTTAGTGGTGTGGAACACTGAAGCTTTCTTT.

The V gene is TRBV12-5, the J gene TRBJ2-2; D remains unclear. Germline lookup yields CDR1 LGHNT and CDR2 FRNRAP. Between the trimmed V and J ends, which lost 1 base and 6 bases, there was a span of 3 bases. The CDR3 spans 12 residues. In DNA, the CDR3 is TGTGCTAGTGGTTTGGAAGCCGGGGAGCTGTTTTTT. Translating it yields CASGLEAGELFF. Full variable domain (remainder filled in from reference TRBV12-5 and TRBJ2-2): DARVTQTPRHKVTEMGQEVTMRCQPILGHNTVFWYRQTMMQGLELLAYFRNRAPLDDSGMPKDRFSAEMPDATLATLKIQPSEPRDSAVYFCASGLEAGELFFGEGSRLTVL.

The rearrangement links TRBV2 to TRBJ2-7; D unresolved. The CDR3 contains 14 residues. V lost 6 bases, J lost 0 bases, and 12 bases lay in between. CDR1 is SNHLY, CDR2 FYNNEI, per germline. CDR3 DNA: TGTGCCAGCAGCTTACAGCTTTTCTCCTACGAGCAGTACTTC. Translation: CASSLQLFSYEQYF.

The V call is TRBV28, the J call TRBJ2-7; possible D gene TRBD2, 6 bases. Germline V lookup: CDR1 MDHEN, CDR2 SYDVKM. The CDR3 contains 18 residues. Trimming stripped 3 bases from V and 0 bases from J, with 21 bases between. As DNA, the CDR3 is TGTGCCAGCAGTTTTCGGTGGGGGGAAGGGGTGAGCTCCTACGAGCAGTACTTC. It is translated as CASSFRWGEGVSSYEQYF. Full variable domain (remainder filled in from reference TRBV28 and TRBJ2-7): DVKVTQSSRYLVKRTGEKVFLECVQDMDHENMFWYRQDPGLGLRLIYFSYDVKMKEKGDIPEGYSVSREKKERFSLILESASTNQTSMYLCASSFRWGEGVSSYEQYFGPGTRLTVT.

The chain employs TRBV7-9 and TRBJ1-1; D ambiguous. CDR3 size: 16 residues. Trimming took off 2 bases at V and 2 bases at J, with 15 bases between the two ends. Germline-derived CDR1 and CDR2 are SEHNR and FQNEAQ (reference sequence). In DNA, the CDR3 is TGTGCCAGCAGCTTACCTTCGGAGGGAATCAACACTGAAGCTTTCTTT. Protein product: CASSLPSEGINTEAFF. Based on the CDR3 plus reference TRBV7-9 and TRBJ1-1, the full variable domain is DTGVSQNPRHKITKRGQNVTFRCDPISEHNRLYWYRQTLGQGPEFLTYFQNEAQLEKSRLLSDRFSAERPKGSFSTLEIQRTEQGDSAMYLCASSLPSEGINTEAFFGQGTRLTVV.

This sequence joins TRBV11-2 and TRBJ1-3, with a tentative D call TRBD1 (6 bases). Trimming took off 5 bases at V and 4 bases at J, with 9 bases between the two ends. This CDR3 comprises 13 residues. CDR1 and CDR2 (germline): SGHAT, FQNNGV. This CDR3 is CASSRGTGNTIYF. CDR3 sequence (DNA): TGTGCCAGCAGCCGCGGGACAGGAAACACCATATATTTT.

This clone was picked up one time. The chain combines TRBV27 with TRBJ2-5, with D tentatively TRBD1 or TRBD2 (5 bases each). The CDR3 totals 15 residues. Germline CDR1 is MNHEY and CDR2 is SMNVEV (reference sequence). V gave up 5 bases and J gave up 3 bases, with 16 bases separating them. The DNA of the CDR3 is TGTGCCAGCAGTCCCAAATCCGGGACGGAAGAGACCCAGTACTTC. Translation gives CASSPKSGTEETQYF.

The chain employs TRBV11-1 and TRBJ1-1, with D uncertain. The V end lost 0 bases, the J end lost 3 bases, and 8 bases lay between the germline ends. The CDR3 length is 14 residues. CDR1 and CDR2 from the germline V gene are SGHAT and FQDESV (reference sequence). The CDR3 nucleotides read TGTGCCAGCAGCTTAGCGGGTAGGGACACTGAAGCTTTCTTT. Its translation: CASSLAGRDTEAFF.

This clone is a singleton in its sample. The CDR3 DNA reads TGTGCCAGCAGTCCGACAGGGGACAAAAACATTCAGTACTTC. It encodes CASSPTGDKNIQYF. The V call is TRBV6-5, the J call TRBJ2-4; the match to TRBD1 covers 8 bases. Germline V gives CDR1 MNHEY, CDR2 SVGAGI. Unmatched junction bases numbered 3, after V lost 5 bases and J lost 3 bases. This CDR3 is built from 14 residues.